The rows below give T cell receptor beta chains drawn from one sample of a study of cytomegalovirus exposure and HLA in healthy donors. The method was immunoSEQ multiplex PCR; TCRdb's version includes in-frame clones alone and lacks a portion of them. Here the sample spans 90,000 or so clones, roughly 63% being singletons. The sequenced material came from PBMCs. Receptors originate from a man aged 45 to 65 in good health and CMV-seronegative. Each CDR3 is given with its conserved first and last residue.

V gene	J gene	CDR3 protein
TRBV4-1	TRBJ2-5	CASSQTIWGLAKETQYF
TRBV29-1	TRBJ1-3	CSAQGTSTGNTIYF
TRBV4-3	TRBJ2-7	CASSQDFWGDEQYF
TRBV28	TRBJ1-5	CASILRGSNQPQHF
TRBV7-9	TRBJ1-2	CASSFPFGQGNYGYTF
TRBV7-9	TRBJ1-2	CSSSFSSEYGYNF
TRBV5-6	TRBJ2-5	CASSLAGTRSETQYF
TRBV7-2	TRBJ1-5	CASSPDRGGQPQHF
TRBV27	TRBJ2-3	CASSLVLTSGGLTPPTDTQYF
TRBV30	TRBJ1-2	CAWSRDRPSGYTF
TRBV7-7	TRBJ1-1	CASSLATANEAFF
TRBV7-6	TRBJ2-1	CASSLVGSGSSYNEQFF
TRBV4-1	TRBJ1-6	CASSPNVPVRSNSPLHF
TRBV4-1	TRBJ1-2	CASSQGTGKGYGYTF
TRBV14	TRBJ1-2	CASSLQGAGGYTF
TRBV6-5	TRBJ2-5	CASSYRAYGRRETQYF
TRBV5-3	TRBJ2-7	CARSLARSSGGLEQYF
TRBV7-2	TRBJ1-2	CASSSAPGPLSYGYTF
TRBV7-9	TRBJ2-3	CASRMGQITDTQYF
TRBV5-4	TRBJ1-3	CASSLRAGAGNTIYF
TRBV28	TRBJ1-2	CASSRTGRPNYGYTF
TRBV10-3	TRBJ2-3	CAITSGSTDTQYF
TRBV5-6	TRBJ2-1	CASSQGHSTSYNEQFF
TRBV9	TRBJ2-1	CASSVVSGGVDEQFF
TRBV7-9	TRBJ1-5	CASSFSYQPQHF
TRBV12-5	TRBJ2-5	CASVRTGFETQYF
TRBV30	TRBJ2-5	CAWSVPDRETQYF
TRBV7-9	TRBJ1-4	CASSFQRSTNEKLFF
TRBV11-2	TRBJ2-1	CASTSSGGYYNEQFF
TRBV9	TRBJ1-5	CASSQGFNQPQHF
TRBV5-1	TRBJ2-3	CASSLGLEAATDTQYF
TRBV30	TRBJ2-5	CAGTSGDQETQYF
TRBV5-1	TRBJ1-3	CASSLPGSGNTIYF
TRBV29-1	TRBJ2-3	CSVEKTSGTDTQYF
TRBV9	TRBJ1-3	CASSVLWGGTGNTIYF
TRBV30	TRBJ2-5	CAWSPRWIAGSQETQYF
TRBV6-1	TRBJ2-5	CASSGTTRMFQETQYF
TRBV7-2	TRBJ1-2	CASSRRQSSYGYTF
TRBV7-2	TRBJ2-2	CAKPGLANTGELFF
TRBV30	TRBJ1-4	CAWRKETGGEKLFF
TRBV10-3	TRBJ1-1	CAISESTRQNTEAFF
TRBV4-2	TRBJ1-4	CASSQVGGTGDNEKLFF
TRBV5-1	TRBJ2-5	CASKGLALQETQYF
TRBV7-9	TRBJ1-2	CASSLAGGPGYTF
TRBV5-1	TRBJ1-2	CASSDPGQGWNYGYTF
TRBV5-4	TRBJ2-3	CASSPVRAGGRADTQYF
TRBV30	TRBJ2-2	CAWSDTGAGELFF
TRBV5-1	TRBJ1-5	CASSLDPQGLGQPQHF
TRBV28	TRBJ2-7	CAIKQSGGAYEQYF
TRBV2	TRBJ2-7	CASSRDRDYEQYF
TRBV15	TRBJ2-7	CATSAWSYEQYF
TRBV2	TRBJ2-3	CASGQDLADTQYF
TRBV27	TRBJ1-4	CASSLISLGQTNEKLFF
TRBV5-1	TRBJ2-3	CASSLGRGLDTQYF
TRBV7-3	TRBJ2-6	CASSSLGAGANVLTF